Presented here are 24 T cell receptor beta chains from one specimen sequenced in a study of cytomegalovirus exposure and HLA in healthy donors. PCR employed 60 Vbeta and 13 Jbeta primers. The assay was immunoSEQ multiplex PCR, and TCRdb's table has in-frame clones only and misses some. The profile covers about 59,000 clones, with 80% appearing a single time and approximately 3.5% taken by the ten largest. The sequencing sample was made of PBMCs. The receptors derive from a woman aged 35 to 49 in good health and CMV-seronegative.

The genes are TRBV10-3 and TRBJ1-2; 10 bases agree with TRBD1. The germline V gene has CDR1 ENHRY and CDR2 SYGVKD. CDR3 length equals 14 residues. V shed 4 bases, J shed 7 bases, and the junction held 6 bases outside the gene matches. CDR3 protein: CAISGTGGRGGYTF. CDR3 DNA: TGTGCCATCAGTGGGACAGGGGGGAGAGGTGGCTACACCTTC.

The chain links TRBV7-9 to TRBJ2-3, with a tentative D call TRBD2 (5 bases). The CDR3 runs to 15 residues. Between the trimmed V and J ends, which lost 3 bases and 7 bases, there was a span of 17 bases. Germline CDR1 SEHNR, CDR2 FQNEAQ (reference sequence). The CDR3 region is CASSFRLDSPNTQYF. CDR3 in DNA: TGTGCCAGCAGCTTCCGTTTGGACTCACCTAATACGCAGTATTTT.

This chain links TRBV7-2 with TRBJ1-3, with 7 positions matching TRBD1. The CDR3 runs to 15 residues. With V trimmed by 6 bases and J by 0 bases, 5 bases remained unmatched. Germline CDR1 and CDR2: SGHTA and FQGNSA. The chain's CDR3 is CASSRGTVSGNTIYF. CDR3 DNA sequence: TGTGCCAGCAGTCGGGGGACAGTCTCTGGAAACACCATATATTTT.

The chain links TRBV10-1 to TRBJ2-7, with 7 positions matching TRBD1. CDR1 is WNHNN, CDR2 SYGVQD, per germline (reference sequence). This CDR3 comprises 14 residues. With 3 bases clipped from V and 3 bases from J, the junction kept 5 bases outside the gene matches. This chain's CDR3 is CASSDRTGNYEQYF. CDR3 sequence (DNA): TGCGCCAGCAGTGATCGGACAGGTAACTACGAGCAGTACTTC.

The chain joins TRBV10-3 to TRBJ1-5, with D tentatively TRBD1 (6 bases). V lost 4 bases, J lost 5 bases, and 9 bases lay in between. Germline CDR1 reads ENHRY; CDR2 reads SYGVKD. The CDR3 runs to 13 residues. The CDR3 region has the DNA TGTGCCATCAGTGGACAGGAGGATCAGCCCCAGCATTTT. This translates into CAISGQEDQPQHF.

This clone was seen a handful of times. The V and J genes are TRBV28 and TRBJ2-5; TRBD2 matches at 7 bases. The CDR3 has 15 residues. V gave up 4 bases and J gave up 4 bases; unmatched junction bases: 9. Germline CDR1 and CDR2: MDHEN and SYDVKM. Here the CDR3 reads CASSSPLSGGETQYF. CDR3 nucleotide sequence: TGTGCCAGCAGTTCACCCCTTTCGGGGGGAGAGACCCAGTACTTC.

The chain is built from TRBV18 and TRBJ2-2; possibly TRBD2 for D (5 bases). CDR3 size: 15 residues. V was shortened by 5 bases and J by 3 bases, with 13 bases between the two germline ends. Germline CDR1 reads KGHSH; CDR2 reads LQKENI. CDR3 protein: CASSASGFHTGELFF. The CDR3 nucleotides are TGTGCCAGCTCAGCCTCGGGGTTTCACACCGGGGAGCTGTTTTTT.

This clone was counted between two and nine times. The chain couples TRBV9 to TRBJ2-1, with 7 bases lining up with TRBD2. The CDR3 covers 16 residues. Germline V gene sequence: CDR1 SGDLS, CDR2 YYNGEE. The ends lost 5 bases at V and 1 base at J; junction bases unmatched: 9. CDR3 bases: TGTGCCAGCAGTGAGTCGGGACTACGATCCTACAATGAGCAGTTCTTC. Translating gives CASSESGLRSYNEQFF.

The chain is built from TRBV4-1 and TRBJ2-1, with 7 bases identical to TRBD2. The length of the CDR3 is 14 residues. After removal of 6 bases from V and 9 bases from J, the junction contained 11 bases not matched to a gene. Germline V CDR1 and CDR2: MGHRA, YSYEKL. CDR3 in DNA: TGCGCCAGCAGTTTTGGGACTATTAATAGTGAGCAGTTCTTC. Protein: CASSFGTINSEQFF.

As to this clone: An end of the junction differs from the germline gene, which may be a read error. CDR3 residues: CASGQEGAPRLF. CDR3 nucleotides: TGTGCCAGCGGCCAAGAAGGGGCGCCCCGGCTCTTC. This rearrangement joins TRBV14 to TRBJ2-1, with D perhaps TRBD1 (5 bases). This CDR3 comprises 12 residues. Looked up from germline, CDR1 is SGHDN and CDR2 is FVKESK.

The chain has TRBV7-9 and TRBJ2-7; TRBD2 aligns across 7 bases. V trimming: 5 bases; J trimming: 0 bases; junction bases outside the gene matches: 10. CDR3 length equals 16 residues. Per germline, CDR1 SEHNR and CDR2 FQNEAQ (reference sequence). The CDR3 is CASSKSSGKSSYEQYF. For the CDR3, the DNA is TGTGCCAGCAGCAAATCGAGCGGGAAGAGCTCCTACGAGCAGTACTTC.

This rearrangement joins TRBV15 to TRBJ2-3; 7 bases agree with TRBD2. This CDR3 comprises 16 residues. CDR1 and CDR2 (germline): LNHNV, YYDKDF (reference sequence). The junction had 8 bases not matched to a gene; V was cut back by 0 bases and J by 5 bases. The CDR3 loop is CATSRDGGRAIDTQYF. In DNA, the CDR3 is TGTGCCACCAGCAGAGATGGAGGGAGGGCCATAGATACGCAGTATTTT. Combining the CDR3 with reference TRBV15 and TRBJ2-3 gives the whole variable domain DAMVIQNPRYQVTQFGKPVTLSCSQTLNHNVMYWYQQKSSQAPKLLFHYYDKDFNNEADTPDNFQSRRPNTSFCFLDIRSPGLGDTAMYLCATSRDGGRAIDTQYFGPGTRLTVL.

The chain employs TRBV19 and TRBJ1-1; 9 nucleotides line up with TRBD1. V lost 4 bases, J lost 1 base, and 7 bases stayed unmatched. From germline, CDR1 is LNHDA and CDR2 SQIVND (reference sequence). This CDR3 is built from 16 residues. CDR3 sequence (DNA): TGTGCCAGTAGTACGGGACAGGGAGCACCGAACACTGAAGCTTTCTTT. Its translation: CASSTGQGAPNTEAFF.

This clone has a handful of counts. The chain uses TRBV11-3 and TRBJ2-7, with D possibly being TRBD1 (6 bases). The V gene lost 1 base and the J gene lost 6 bases, with 19 bases spanning the gap. Germline CDR1 reads SGHNT; CDR2 reads YENEEA. This CDR3 is built from 16 residues. DNA for the CDR3: TGTGCCAGCAGCTTAGGGACCCAGGGGCGCCATACCGAGCAGTACTTC. As protein: CASSLGTQGRHTEQYF.

The chain carries TRBV7-8 and TRBJ1-2, with 10 bases matching TRBD1. Germline V gives CDR1 SGHVS, CDR2 FQNEAQ. J lost 1 base, V lost 1 base, and 9 bases had no gene match. This CDR3 comprises 18 residues. The CDR3 spells CASSLVGQGFTFNYGYTF. The CDR3 bases are TGTGCCAGCAGCTTAGTGGGACAGGGGTTCACTTTTAACTATGGCTACACCTTC. Full variable domain (outside the CDR3, taken from reference TRBV7-8 and TRBJ1-2): GAGVSQSPRYKVAKRGQDVALRCDPISGHVSLFWYQQALGQGPEFLTYFQNEAQLDKSGLPSDRFFAERPEGSVSTLKIQRTQQEDSAVYLCASSLVGQGFTFNYGYTFGSGTRLTVV.

The V and J genes are TRBV5-6 and TRBJ2-3; D unresolved. V was trimmed by 0 bases and J by 6 bases, leaving 8 bases between them. CDR1 SGHDT and CDR2 YYEEEE come from the germline V gene. The CDR3 extends over 13 amino acids. The CDR3: CASSLGRGDTQYF. The CDR3 DNA reads as TGTGCCAGCAGCTTGGGAAGAGGTGATACGCAGTATTTT.

This clone has only a few counts. The chain joins TRBV19 to TRBJ2-1, with D perhaps TRBD1 (6 bases). This CDR3 is built from 15 residues. V gave up 8 bases and J gave up 0 bases, with 14 bases separating them. Looked up from germline, CDR1 is LNHDA and CDR2 is SQIVND (reference sequence). The CDR3 bases are TGTGCCAGTGATGCAGGGGCCAGCTCCTACAATGAGCAGTTCTTC. Translated: CASDAGASSYNEQFF.

The rearrangement joins TRBV4-3 to TRBJ2-7; 10 nucleotides match TRBD1. V shed 0 bases and J 3 bases; nucleotides not matched to a gene: 8. CDR1 and CDR2 from the germline V gene are LGHNA and YSLEER. The CDR3 sequence is 17 residues long. The CDR3 DNA is TGCGCCAGCAGCCAAGATCTCATTGGGACAGGGGTCTACGAGCAGTACTTC. Protein sequence: CASSQDLIGTGVYEQYF.

This clone was counted a few times. The chain recombines TRBV9 with TRBJ2-1; D perhaps matches TRBD2 (6 bases). With 0 bases removed from V and 7 bases from J, the gap between germline ends came to 8 bases. This CDR3 contains 13 residues. Per the germline V gene, CDR1 is SGDLS and CDR2 is YYNGEE. The CDR3 DNA reads TGTGCCAGCAGCGTAGCTAGCGAAAATGAGCAGTTCTTC. As protein: CASSVASENEQFF.

The chain uses TRBV18 and TRBJ1-1, with D unclear. The V gene lost 4 bases and the J gene lost 9 bases, with 12 bases spanning the gap. The CDR3 sequence is 12 residues long. CDR1 KGHSH and CDR2 LQKENI come from the germline V gene. The CDR3 DNA follows: TGTGCCAGCTCACTATCGGAGGAGAAAGCTTTCTTT. Protein product: CASSLSEEKAFF.

The chain combines TRBV5-1 with TRBJ2-2; TRBD2 aligns across 8 bases. Germline loops: CDR1 SGHRS, CDR2 YFSETQ. J gave up 10 bases and V 4 bases, and 12 bases lay outside the gene matches. The CDR3 contains 15 residues. The CDR3 DNA follows: TGCGCCAGCAGCCGGGGGGGACTAGTGTTCGAGGAGCTGTTTTTT. This gives the protein CASSRGGLVFEELFF.

This clone was found once. The chain joins TRBV7-9 to TRBJ1-1; D uncertain. Trimming shortened V by 0 bases and J by 3 bases, and 5 bases separated the two germline ends. This CDR3 spans 13 amino acids. CDR1 and CDR2 (germline): SEHNR, FQNEAQ (reference sequence). In DNA form, the CDR3 reads TGTGCCAGCAGCTTAGCAGCGGACACTGAAGCTTTCTTT. This sequence encodes CASSLAADTEAFF. Supplemented by reference TRBV7-9 and TRBJ1-1, the full variable domain reads DTGVSQNPRHKITKRGQNVTFRCDPISEHNRLYWYRQTLGQGPEFLTYFQNEAQLEKSRLLSDRFSAERPKGSFSTLEIQRTEQGDSAMYLCASSLAADTEAFFGQGTRLTVV.

For the CDR3, the DNA is TGTGCCAGTAGTGAAGGAGACAGGGGTGGGAACACTGAAGCTTTCTTT. Amino acid sequence: CASSEGDRGGNTEAFF. V gene TRBV19 combines with J gene TRBJ1-1; 8 bases map to TRBD1. This CDR3 contains 16 residues. Germline loops: CDR1 LNHDA, CDR2 SQIVND (reference sequence). The V gene end was trimmed by 5 bases and the J gene end by 1 base; junction bases not matched to a gene: 9.

The chain links TRBV10-2 to TRBJ2-7; 7 bases agree with TRBD2. Germline V gene sequence: CDR1 WSHSY, CDR2 SAAADI. The CDR3 covers 12 residues. Trimming at V came to 10 bases and at J to 3 bases, leaving 6 bases not matched to a gene. The CDR3 DNA follows: TGCGCCACCTGGGCTAGCGGCTACGAGCAGTACTTC. This codes for CATWASGYEQYF.